The sequence of this T cell receptor (beta chain) was determined in a study of shared clonotypes between healthy human individuals (TCRdb year 2020). For context, the study as a whole: The cohort included three men and a couple of women between 18 and 49 years of age. For each donor, CD4 naive and CD4 memory were each run on three plates, CD8 naive on two plates, and CD8 memory on one plate. To estimate repertoire size and how much clonotypes are shared between individuals, the study performed deep sequencing of blood TCR repertoires from roughly five healthy adults. To increase sequencing depth and limit assay-specific biases, TCR repertoire library preparation and sequencing were carried out by different laboratories using diverse techniques. Between about 0.8 and 8.9 billion PBMCs per donor were obtained by leukapheresis.

The donors were healthy, HIV-negative adults with no recently reported acute infections or vaccinations. All donors were Caucasian adults living in Nashville, Tennessee, USA. CD4+ T cells were enriched by magnetic negative selection, after which naive cells were positively selected on CD45RA and the negative fraction was taken as the memory subset. Blood was obtained by leukapheresis, after which PBMCs were separated by Ficoll-Histopaque density gradient centrifugation and cryopreserved in liquid nitrogen vapor phase. Analytical flow cytometry was used to check the purity and quantity of each magnetically sorted T cell population. From each sorted fraction, genomic DNA was isolated and quantified by UV absorbance on a Nanodrop 2000c. The CDR3 starts with the cysteine, ends with the phenylalanine, and has 15 residues. Only the CDR3 DNA is retained, 45 bases long and in frame from the first base. CDR1 and CDR2 were assigned from the germline V gene (reference sequence) as SGHKS and YYEKEE. V was cut back by 4 bases and J by 2 bases, leaving a gap of 16 bases between them.

General study outcomes and caveats: Larger estimated clonotype richness was generally found for naive subsets than for memory subsets. Pairwise subsampling led to the expectation that sequencing depth would affect the degree of clonotype sharing among donors. Incomplete sequencing was indicated by rarefaction of sorted-subset datasets, despite the large sequencing depth. Sampling was restricted to blood, and TCR repertoires in tissues likely differ from the TCR repertoires found in blood. The small number of donors limited the genetic and exposure-history diversity represented. Compared with non-shared clonotypes, clonotypes shared by all four sorted-subset donors had higher generation probabilities. About 5% of naive CD4, 3% to 4% of naive CD8, around 2.3% of memory CD4, and 0.4% of memory CD8 clonotypes were shared across several donors.

Using the deep immunoSEQ assay, TCR CDR3 regions were amplified from genomic DNA by multiplex PCR. Extracted genomic DNA from each cell subset was distributed evenly across all wells of several immunoSEQ 96-well plates, and each plate was treated as a replicate. For sorted subsets, each replicate PCR was loaded with about 0.2 ug genomic DNA, equivalent to some 31,000 T cell genomes. Purified libraries were measured with a Qubit 3.0 fluorometer, size-checked on a Bioanalyzer 2100, and measured again with the KAPA Library Quantification kit. A separate single-read 150-cycle Illumina NextSeq 550 flow cell was used to sequence each immunoSEQ 96-well plate. On the study's bioinformatics: Because the immunoSEQ output held only junctional sequences and lacked quality scores, the filtering could not match the filtering applied to full-length reads. Sequences were annotated with PyIR, a Python wrapper for IgBLAST v1.9, using IMGT germline references to assign V/J genes and CDR3. Reads with weak V/J assignments (E-value above 1e-6), missing CDR3, stop codons, out-of-frame junctions, or ambiguous translated residues were removed. V3J clonotypes were defined as sequences sharing an identical inferred V gene, J gene, and CDR3 amino acid sequence. Percentage overlap between repertoires was calculated by dividing the number of shared unique clonotypes by the size of the smaller repertoire. Three approaches were used to assess repertoire richness: RTK rarefaction, the Chao1 estimator, and Recon v2.1 estimates of unobserved clonotypes. Generation probabilities for all TCRbeta clonotypes obtained by the gDNA method from a handful of donors were computed using OLGA. Entries here come from immuneACCESS through TCRdb and include only in-frame sequences with V and J called. Some clones fail to appear in such tables; in the studies checked, an unresolved V gene covers under half of the shortfall, and the cause of the remainder is unknown. The V and J calls and the clone size are those of that table, but D and trimming were determined from the DNA. This sample has roughly 2.2 million clones in its table, and just under 95% of those were observed once. The biggest ten clones account for approximately 0.4% of the sample.

Turning to this clone: Its antigen is currently not known. Per-base qualities were not stored, and no clone one base away is much larger.

The V and J genes are TRBV5-5 and TRBJ2-7; TRBD2 is a possible D gene, resting on 6 matching bases. The specimen sequenced was naive CD4+ T cells from PBMCs. What the cell subset or site label conveys for this sample: CD45RA+ positively selected. The sequence was collected from a man between 18 and 29 years old in good health. Some clones in this sample may be carry-over from other donors' samples. The CDR3: CASSTVGGAPYEQYF. The nucleotide sequence is given as TGTGCCAGCAGCACCGTGGGGGGAGCCCCCTACGAGCAGTACTTC. The reference TRBV5-5 and TRBJ2-7 proteins fill in what lies around the CDR3, so the full variable domain reads DAGVTQSPTHLIKTRGQQVTLRCSPISGHKSVSWYQQVLGQGPQFIFQYYEKEERGRGNFPDRFSARQFPNYSSELNVNALLLGDSALYLCASSTVGGAPYEQYFGPGTRLTVT.